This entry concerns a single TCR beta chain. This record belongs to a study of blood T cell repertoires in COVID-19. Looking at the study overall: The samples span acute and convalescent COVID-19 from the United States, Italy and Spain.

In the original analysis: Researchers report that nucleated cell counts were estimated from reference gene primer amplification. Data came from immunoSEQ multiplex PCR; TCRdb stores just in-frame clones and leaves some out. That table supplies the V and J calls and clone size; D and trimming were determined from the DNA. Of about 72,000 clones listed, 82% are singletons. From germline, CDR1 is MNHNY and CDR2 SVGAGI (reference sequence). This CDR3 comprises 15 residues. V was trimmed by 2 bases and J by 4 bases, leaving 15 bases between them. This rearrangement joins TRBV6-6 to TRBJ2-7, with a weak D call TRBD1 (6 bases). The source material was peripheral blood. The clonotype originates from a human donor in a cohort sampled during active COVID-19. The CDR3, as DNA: TGTGCCAGCAGTTACCGGCGGAATACAGGGTACGAGCAGTACTTC. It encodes CASSYRRNTGYEQYF.